Each of the 23 T cell receptor beta chains below was sequenced from the same sample in a study of blood T cells in healthy people across ages. Sample-barcoded 5' priming and a J-beta primer mix drove a second PCR of about 6 to 12 cycles. TCRdb processed the 5' RACE reads anew with MiXCR; each CDR3 protein has one entry. The top ten hold more than 2% of the sample, which has roughly 2 million distinct CDR3 sequences, roughly 49% seen once. Specimen: blood. These receptors were taken from a woman in her thirties or forties in good health.

The V and J genes are TRBV4-3 and TRBJ2-3; 12 nucleotides align to TRBD2. Germline CDR1 and CDR2: LGHNA and YSLEER. V gave up 0 bases and J gave up 7 bases; unmatched junction bases: 5. The CDR3 sequence is 16 residues long. This CDR3 reads CASSQDWLAGGYTQYF. CDR3 nucleotide sequence: TGCGCCAGCAGCCAAGATTGGCTAGCGGGGGGGTATACGCAGTATTTT.

The chain is built from TRBV5-1 and TRBJ2-1; no reliable D call. Germline-derived CDR1 and CDR2 are SGHRS and YFSETQ. The CDR3 runs 13 residues. The ends were cut back, 7 bases at V and 7 bases at J, with 15 bases in the middle. The CDR3: CASGGLMSNEQFF. CDR3 nucleotide sequence: TGCGCCAGCGGCGGTTTGATGTCTAATGAGCAGTTCTTC.

The chain uses TRBV28 and TRBJ2-3; 8 nucleotides align to TRBD1. V dropped 4 bases and J dropped 8; count of bases not matched to a gene: 14. CDR1 is MDHEN and CDR2 is SYDVKM in the germline V gene. The CDR3 contains 16 residues. CDR3: CASSSGVTGGWGTQYF. DNA for the CDR3: TGTGCCAGCAGTTCGGGGGTAACAGGGGGTTGGGGTACGCAGTATTTT.

This clonotype was observed a handful of times. This chain uses TRBV5-6 with TRBJ2-1; 7 nucleotides match TRBD1. The CDR3 covers 17 residues. Germline V gene sequence: CDR1 SGHDT, CDR2 YYEEEE. Germline trimming cut 3 bases from V and 0 bases from J; bases unmatched to any gene: 9. The CDR3 nucleotides are TGTGCCAGCAGCTCCCGGACAGGACGATTCTCCTACAATGAGCAGTTCTTC. It is translated as CASSSRTGRFSYNEQFF.

V and J are TRBV12-3 or TRBV12-4 and TRBJ2-5; no firm D call. The tail of the sequence fits TRBJ2-7 better, so the J call may be wrong. CDR3 length: 12 amino acids. CDR3 in amino acids: CASSRQNYEQYF. In DNA form, the CDR3 reads TGTGCCAGCAGTCGGCAGAACTACGAGCAGTACTTC.

The rearrangement joins TRBV7-2 to TRBJ2-3; D is perhaps TRBD2 (5 bases). Germline V gene data show CDR1 as SGHTA and CDR2 as FQGNSA. Trimming shortened V by 2 bases and J by 4 bases, and 7 bases separated the two germline ends. The CDR3 is 13 amino acids. The CDR3, as DNA: TGTGCCAGCAGCTTAAGGAGGCCAGATACGCAGTATTTT. Residues: CASSLRRPDTQYF.

This clonotype was observed once. The CDR3 loop is CASSLAGQGSDTGELFF. For the CDR3, the DNA is TGTGCCAGCAGTTTAGCGGGACAGGGGTCGGACACCGGGGAGCTGTTTTTT. The chain carries TRBV12-3 or TRBV12-4 and TRBJ2-2; TRBD1 matches at 10 bases. The junction had 4 bases not matched to a gene; V was cut back by 0 bases and J by 3 bases. CDR3 length equals 17 residues.

The chain recombines TRBV7-3 with TRBJ1-2; 10 bases map to TRBD1. J lost 1 base, V lost 5 bases, and 10 bases had no gene match. This CDR3 comprises 17 residues. Germline V gene lookup returns CDR1 SGHTA and CDR2 FQGTGA. For the CDR3, the DNA is TGTGCCAGCAGCCCACCCGGGACAGGGGCGAATAACTATGGCTACACCTTC. This sequence encodes CASSPPGTGANNYGYTF.

J is TRBJ1-5 and V is TRBV6-2 or TRBV6-3; 8 nucleotides align to TRBD1. CDR1 MNHEY and CDR2 SVGEGT come from the germline V gene. V shed 6 bases, J shed 2 bases, and the junction held 6 bases outside the gene matches. The length of the CDR3 is 15 residues. The CDR3 is CASRGGQAGNQPQHF. CDR3 in DNA: TGTGCCAGCAGAGGGGGACAGGCGGGCAATCAGCCCCAGCATTTT.

This clonotype has only a few counts. The V gene is TRBV4-3, the J gene TRBJ2-3, with unresolved D. Between the trimmed V and J ends, which lost 0 bases and 6 bases, there was a span of 7 bases. The CDR3 loop spans 13 amino acids. Germline CDR1 is LGHNA and CDR2 is YSLEER. The CDR3 region is CASSQEVRDTQYF. The CDR3 DNA reads as TGCGCCAGCAGCCAAGAGGTGAGGGATACGCAGTATTTT.

The J gene is TRBJ1-5, the V gene TRBV28; D perhaps matches TRBD1 (5 bases). The V gene's germline CDR1 is MDHEN and CDR2 SYDVKM. This CDR3 is 17 amino acids long. V was pared by 3 bases and J by 8 bases, with 23 bases between. CDR3 in DNA: TGTGCCAGCAGTTTTTTGGGACCGCGGGCGGGATGGGAGCCCCAGCATTTT. Amino acid sequence: CASSFLGPRAGWEPQHF.

The genes are TRBV11-2 and TRBJ2-5; tentatively, D is TRBD2 (6 bases). Germline-derived CDR1 and CDR2 are SGHAT and FQNNGV. The V gene lost 4 bases and the J gene lost 1 base, with 16 bases spanning the gap. The CDR3 covers 16 residues. The CDR3 is CASSSPRAGPQETQYF. The CDR3 DNA follows: TGTGCCAGCAGCTCCCCAAGGGCGGGACCCCAAGAGACCCAGTACTTC.

This clonotype was counted between two and nine times. This chain joins TRBV7-3 and TRBJ1-2; D not certain. The CDR3 has 16 amino acids. The V end lost 0 bases, the J end lost 6 bases, and 17 bases lay between the germline ends. Looked up from germline, CDR1 is SGHTA and CDR2 is FQGTGA. The chain's CDR3 is CASSLTYDSDPDGYTF. CDR3 nucleotides: TGTGCCAGCAGCTTAACTTACGACTCCGACCCTGATGGCTACACCTTC.

This clonotype was seen more than once but under ten times. This chain connects TRBV4-3 to TRBJ1-4; D call uncertain. This CDR3 has 12 amino acids. CDR1 LGHNA and CDR2 YSLEER come from the germline V gene. V was trimmed by 8 bases and J by 4 bases, leaving 8 bases between them. The CDR3 region has the DNA TGCGCCAGCGGACCGGTTAATGAAAAACTGTTTTTT. It is translated as CASGPVNEKLFF.

The V call is TRBV20-1, the J call TRBJ2-7; D is ambiguous. CDR3 length equals 13 residues. Germline V gene sequence: CDR1 DFQATT, CDR2 SNEGSKA (reference sequence). V lost 1 base and J 2 bases, leaving 9 bases between the germline ends. The chain's CDR3 is CSARAEQTYEQYF. CDR3 sequence (DNA): TGCAGTGCTAGAGCCGAACAGACCTACGAGCAGTACTTC.

V usage is TRBV28 and J usage is TRBJ2-4; 7 bases are shared with TRBD1. V lost 5 bases and J lost 6; bases outside the gene matches: 10. The CDR3 length is 15 residues. From germline, CDR1 is MDHEN and CDR2 SYDVKM. The CDR3 here is CASSPGQVRLNIQYF. The CDR3 region has the DNA TGTGCCAGCAGTCCCGGACAGGTCCGTTTAAACATTCAGTACTTC.

The chain uses TRBV20-1 and TRBJ1-1; 7 bases agree with TRBD1. Looked up from germline, CDR1 is DFQATT and CDR2 is SNEGSKA (reference sequence). Trimming cost V 7 bases and J 5 bases; bases outside gene matches: 4. This CDR3 region has 11 residues. The DNA of the CDR3 is TGCAGTGGCGCGGACAGGACTGAAGCTTTCTTT. It translates to CSGADRTEAFF.

This clonotype was counted a few times. The rearrangement uses TRBV7-2 and TRBJ2-1; 11 bases match TRBD2. The CDR3 is 16 residues long. Germline CDR1 SGHTA, CDR2 FQGNSA. The junction had 6 bases not matched to a gene; V was cut back by 2 bases and J by 6 bases. CDR3 bases: TGTGCCAGCAGCTTATGGGGGACTAGCGGCCTCAATGAGCAGTTCTTC. It translates to CASSLWGTSGLNEQFF.

The rearrangement joins TRBV25-1 to TRBJ2-5; the D is unclear. The DNA end is more similar to TRBJ2-7, so the J call may be wrong. Germline CDR1 reads MGHDK; CDR2 reads SYGVNS. The length of the CDR3 is 13 residues. CDR3 sequence: CASSEFSPHEQYF. CDR3 nucleotides: TGTGCCAGCAGTGAATTCAGTCCCCACGAGCAGTACTTC.

The chain recombines TRBV6-2 or TRBV6-3 with TRBJ1-1; D is unresolved. The CDR3 length is 15 residues. Germline V CDR1 and CDR2: MNHEY, SVGEGT. The germline V and J ends were trimmed by 8 bases and 0 bases, with 16 bases remaining between them. CDR3: CASHSFGRVNTEAFF. The CDR3, as DNA: TGTGCCAGCCATTCGTTCGGACGGGTGAACACTGAAGCTTTCTTT.

A few counts support this clonotype. This chain links TRBV7-9 with TRBJ2-7; D uncertain. Germline V gene lookup returns CDR1 SEHNR and CDR2 FQNEAQ (reference sequence). CDR3 size: 15 residues. Trimming cost V 4 bases and J 2 bases, with 15 bases left between them. The CDR3 nucleotides read TGTGCCAGCAGCTCAGGCGACTCCCTTCCCTACGAGCAGTACTTC. Amino acids: CASSSGDSLPYEQYF.

The sample holds a few counts of this clonotype. This chain links TRBV10-1 with TRBJ2-3; D gene uncertain. The CDR3 has 13 amino acids. The ends were cut back, 6 bases at V and 13 bases at J, with 20 bases in the middle. Germline V CDR1 and CDR2: WNHNN, SYGVQD (reference sequence). CDR3 sequence (DNA): TGCGCCAGCAGCATCGTAATAAGTGATCGAAAGTATTTT. Translating it yields CASSIVISDRKYF.

The chain carries TRBV7-2 and TRBJ1-6; D perhaps matches TRBD1 (5 bases). Germline values: CDR1 SGHTA, CDR2 FQGNSA. The CDR3 is 17 residues long. The V end lost 2 bases, the J end lost 1 base, and 12 bases lay between the germline ends. The CDR3 DNA is TGTGCCAGCAGCTTACAGCCTCAGGGATCCTATAATTCACCCCTCCACTTT. It translates to CASSLQPQGSYNSPLHF.